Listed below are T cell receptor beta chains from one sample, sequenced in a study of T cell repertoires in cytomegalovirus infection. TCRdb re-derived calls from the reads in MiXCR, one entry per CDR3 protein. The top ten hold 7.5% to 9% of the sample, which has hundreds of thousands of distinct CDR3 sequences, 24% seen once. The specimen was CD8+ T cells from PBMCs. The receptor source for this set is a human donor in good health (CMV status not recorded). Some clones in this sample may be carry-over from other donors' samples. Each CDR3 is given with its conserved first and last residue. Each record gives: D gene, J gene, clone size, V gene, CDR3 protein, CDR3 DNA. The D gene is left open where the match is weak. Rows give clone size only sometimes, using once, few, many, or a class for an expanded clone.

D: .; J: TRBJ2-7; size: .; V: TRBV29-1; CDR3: CSVRLGEQYF; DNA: TGCAGCGTTCGTCTGGGGGAGCAGTACTTC
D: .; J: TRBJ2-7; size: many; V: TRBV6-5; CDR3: CASSHDSSSYEQYF; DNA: TGTGCCAGCAGTCACGACTCCTCATCCTACGAGCAGTACTTC
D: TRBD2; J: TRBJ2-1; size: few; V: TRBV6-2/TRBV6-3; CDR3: CASSYSERGDYNEQFF; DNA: TGTGCCAGCAGTTACTCTGAGCGGGGGGACTACAATGAGCAGTTCTTC
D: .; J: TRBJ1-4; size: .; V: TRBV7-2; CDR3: CASSKTLLPDEKLFF; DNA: TGTGCCAGCAGCAAAACCCTTCTCCCGGATGAAAAACTGTTTTTT
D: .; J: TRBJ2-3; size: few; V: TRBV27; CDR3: CASSPTVPADTQYF; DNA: TGTGCCAGCAGCCCTACAGTGCCGGCAGATACGCAGTATTTT
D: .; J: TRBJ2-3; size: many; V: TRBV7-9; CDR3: CASSLALRTFTDTQYF; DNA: TGTGCCAGCAGCTTAGCGTTGAGGACTTTCACAGATACGCAGTATTTT
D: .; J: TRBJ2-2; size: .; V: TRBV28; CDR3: CASSLPERSTGELFF; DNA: TGTGCCAGCAGTTTACCCGAGCGATCCACCGGGGAGCTGTTTTTT
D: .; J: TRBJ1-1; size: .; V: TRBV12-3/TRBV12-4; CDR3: CASSLYTGKDTEAFF; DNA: TGTGCCAGCAGTTTATATACGGGGAAGGACACTGAAGCTTTCTTT
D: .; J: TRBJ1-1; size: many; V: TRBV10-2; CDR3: CASSSEVPDTEAFF; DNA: TGCGCCAGCAGTTCTGAGGTTCCCGACACTGAAGCTTTCTTT
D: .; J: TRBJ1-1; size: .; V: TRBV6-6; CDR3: CASSYSGAGAEAFF; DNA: TGTGCCAGCAGTTACTCTGGGGCTGGGGCTGAAGCTTTCTTT
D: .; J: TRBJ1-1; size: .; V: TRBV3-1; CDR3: CASSQEGGGVEAFF; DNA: TGTGCCAGCAGCCAAGAGGGGGGGGGAGTTGAAGCTTTCTTT
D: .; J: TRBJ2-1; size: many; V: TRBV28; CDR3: CATVQFSYNEQFF; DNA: TGTGCCACCGTTCAATTCTCCTACAATGAGCAGTTCTTC
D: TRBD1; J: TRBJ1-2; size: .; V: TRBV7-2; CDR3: CASSFGQGGYGYTF; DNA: TGTGCCAGCAGCTTCGGACAGGGCGGATATGGCTACACCTTC
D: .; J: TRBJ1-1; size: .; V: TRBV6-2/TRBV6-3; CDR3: CATTLGGFANTEAFF; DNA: TGTGCCACCACCTTGGGGGGGTTTGCGAACACTGAAGCTTTCTTT
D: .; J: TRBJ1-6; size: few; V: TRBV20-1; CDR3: CSARDRTTDTYSSPLHF; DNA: TGCAGTGCTAGAGATCGGACGACAGATACCTATAGTTCACCCCTCCACTTT
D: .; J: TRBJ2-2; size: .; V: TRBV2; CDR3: CASSRYLGDTGELFF; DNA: TGTGCCAGCAGCCGGTACTTAGGGGACACCGGGGAGCTGTTTTTT
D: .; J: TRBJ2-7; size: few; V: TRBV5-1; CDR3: CASSTADGYEQYF; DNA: TGCGCCAGCAGCACCGCGGACGGATACGAGCAGTACTTC
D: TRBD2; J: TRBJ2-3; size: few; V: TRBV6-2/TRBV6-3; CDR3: CASSFSWTSESTDTQYF; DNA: TGTGCCAGCAGTTTTTCCTGGACTAGCGAGAGCACAGATACGCAGTATTTT
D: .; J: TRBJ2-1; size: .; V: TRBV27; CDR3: CASNPGAVSSYNEQFF; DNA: TGTGCCAGCAACCCTGGGGCGGTGAGCTCCTACAATGAGCAGTTCTTC
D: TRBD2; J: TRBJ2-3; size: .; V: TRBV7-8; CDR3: CASSFSWGTSGGAKADTQYF; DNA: TGTGCCAGCAGCTTTTCCTGGGGGACTAGCGGGGGGGCCAAGGCAGATACGCAGTATTTT
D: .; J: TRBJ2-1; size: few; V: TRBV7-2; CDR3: CASSLIVVAGVGGNEQFF; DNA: TGTGCCAGCAGCTTAATTGTGGTGGCGGGGGTAGGGGGCAATGAGCAGTTCTTC
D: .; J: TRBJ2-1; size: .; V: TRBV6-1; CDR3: CASRTPRGGYNEQFF; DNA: TGTGCCAGCAGGACCCCCAGGGGCGGTTATAATGAGCAGTTCTTC
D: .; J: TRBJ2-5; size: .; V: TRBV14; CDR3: CASSQSFQETQYF; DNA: TGTGCCAGCAGCCAATCTTTTCAAGAGACCCAGTACTTC
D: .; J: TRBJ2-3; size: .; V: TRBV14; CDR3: CASSQESGLLQYF; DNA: TGTGCCAGCAGCCAAGAGTCGGGACTTCTCCAGTATTTT
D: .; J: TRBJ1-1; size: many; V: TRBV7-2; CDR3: CASSPEIGQNTEAFF; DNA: TGTGCCAGCAGCCCTGAAATTGGACAGAACACTGAAGCTTTCTTT
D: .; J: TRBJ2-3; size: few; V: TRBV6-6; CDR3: CASSYLEAFVSTDTQYF; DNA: TGTGCCAGCAGTTACTTAGAGGCGTTCGTCAGCACAGATACGCAGTATTTT
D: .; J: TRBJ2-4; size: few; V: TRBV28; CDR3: CASSSVLGMGVRAKNIQYF; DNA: TGTGCCAGCAGTTCCGTGCTTGGGATGGGGGTTCGAGCCAAAAACATTCAGTACTTC
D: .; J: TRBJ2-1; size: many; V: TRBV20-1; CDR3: CSAFSSNEQFF; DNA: TGCAGTGCGTTTAGCTCGAATGAGCAGTTCTTC
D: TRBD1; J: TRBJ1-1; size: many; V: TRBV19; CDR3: CASTDPQDRGRNTEAFF; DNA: TGTGCCAGTACCGACCCCCAGGACAGGGGAAGGAACACTGAAGCTTTCTTT
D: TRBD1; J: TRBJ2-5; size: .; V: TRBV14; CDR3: CASSHYRGRGMETQYF; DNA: TGTGCTAGCAGCCACTACAGGGGGCGCGGAATGGAGACCCAGTACTTC
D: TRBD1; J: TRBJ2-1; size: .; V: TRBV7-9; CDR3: CASSLVRTGRNEQFF; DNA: TGTGCCAGCAGCTTAGTCAGGACAGGGAGGAATGAGCAGTTCTTC
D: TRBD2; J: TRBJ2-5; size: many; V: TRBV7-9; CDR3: CASSPSLGLGTSGEETQYF; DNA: TGTGCCAGCAGCCCGTCCCTTGGACTTGGGACTAGCGGAGAAGAGACCCAGTACTTC
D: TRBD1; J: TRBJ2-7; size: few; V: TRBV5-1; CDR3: CASSFRQGPSEQYF; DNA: TGCGCCAGCAGCTTTCGACAGGGCCCCTCAGAGCAGTACTTC
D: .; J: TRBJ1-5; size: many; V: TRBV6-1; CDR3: CASSGEGGNQPQHF; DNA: TGTGCCAGCAGTGGTGAGGGGGGCAATCAGCCCCAGCATTTT
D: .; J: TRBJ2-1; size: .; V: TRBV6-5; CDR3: CASTINWGGNEQFF; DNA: TGTGCCAGCACTATTAATTGGGGAGGCAATGAGCAGTTCTTC
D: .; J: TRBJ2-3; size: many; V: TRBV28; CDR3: CASSLLASTDTQYF; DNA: TGTGCCAGCAGCCTACTAGCAAGCACAGATACGCAGTATTTT
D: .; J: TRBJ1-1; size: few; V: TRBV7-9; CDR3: CASSPNRVDTEAFF; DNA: TGTGCCAGCAGCCCCAACAGGGTTGACACTGAAGCTTTCTTT
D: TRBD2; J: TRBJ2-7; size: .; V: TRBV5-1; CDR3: CASSPGLAGPAVYEQYF; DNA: TGCGCCAGCAGCCCGGGACTAGCGGGTCCCGCGGTATACGAGCAGTACTTC
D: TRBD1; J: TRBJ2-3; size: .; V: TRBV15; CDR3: CATSSWGQGALTDTQYF; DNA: TGTGCCACCAGCAGTTGGGGACAGGGGGCACTCACAGATACGCAGTATTTT
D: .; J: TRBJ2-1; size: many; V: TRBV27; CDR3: CASSQTEFYNEQFF; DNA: TGTGCCAGCAGTCAGACAGAATTCTACAATGAGCAGTTCTTC
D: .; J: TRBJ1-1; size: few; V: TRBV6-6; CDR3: CASRPLDTITEAFF; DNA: TGTGCCAGCAGACCTCTGGACACTATCACTGAAGCTTTCTTT
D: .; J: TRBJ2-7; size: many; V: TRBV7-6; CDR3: CASSPGTDSYEQYF; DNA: TGTGCCAGCAGCCCCGGGACGGACTCCTACGAGCAGTACTTC
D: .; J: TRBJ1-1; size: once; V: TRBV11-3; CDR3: CASSLAGHAEAFF; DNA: TGTGCCAGCAGCTTAGCCGGACACGCTGAAGCTTTCTTT
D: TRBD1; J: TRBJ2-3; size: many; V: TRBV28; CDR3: CASSLHRGSTDTQYF; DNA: TGTGCCAGCAGTCTCCACAGGGGTAGCACAGATACGCAGTATTTT
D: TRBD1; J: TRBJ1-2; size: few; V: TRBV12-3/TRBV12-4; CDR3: CASSLPGGEGYTF; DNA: TGTGCCAGCAGTTTACCAGGGGGCGAGGGCTACACCTTC
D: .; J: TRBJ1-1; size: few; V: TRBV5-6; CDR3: CASSVGRAEAFF; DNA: TGTGCCAGCAGCGTGGGACGGGCTGAAGCTTTCTTT
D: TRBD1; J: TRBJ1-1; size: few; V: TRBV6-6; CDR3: CASSPPGQESPEAFF; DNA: TGTGCCAGCAGTCCTCCGGGACAGGAAAGCCCTGAAGCTTTCTTT
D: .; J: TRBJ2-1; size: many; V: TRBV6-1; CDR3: CASSWKGQSPYNEQFF; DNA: TGTGCCAGCAGTTGGAAAGGACAAAGCCCCTACAATGAGCAGTTCTTC